The T cell receptor beta chain under discussion was sequenced for a study of T cell changes during pregnancy in multiple sclerosis. Produced via immunoSEQ multiplex PCR; TCRdb's table is partial and in-frame only. The sample consists of approximately 34,000 clones, 90% of them appearing once. V shed 3 bases and J shed 3 bases, with 5 bases lying between them. CDR3 length: 12 residues. CDR1 and CDR2 from the germline V gene are MNHEY and SMNVEV (reference sequence). This sample comprised CD8+ T cells from peripheral blood mononuclear cells, obtained in the first trimester of pregnancy. The source of this sequence is a female donor with multiple sclerosis, enrolled in a pregnancy study. The chain uses TRBV27 and TRBJ1-2, with D hard to call. The CDR3 reads CASSFSYYGYTF. In DNA form, the CDR3 reads TGTGCCAGCAGTTTCTCGTACTATGGCTACACCTTC.